These 8 T cell receptor beta chains were all obtained from the same sample, sequenced in a study of Ad26.COV2.S vaccination and SARS-CoV-2 variants. The data were produced by immunoSEQ multiplex PCR, yet TCRdb's version contains in-frame clones alone and is incomplete. There are about 350,000 clones in the sample; about 90% occur only once, and 3% to 4% lies in the top ten. Specimen: peripheral blood, collected after recovery from COVID-19. These receptors all stem from a human donor who had recovered from COVID-19.

The chain links TRBV29-1 to TRBJ1-3; unclear D gene. Germline CDR1 is SQVTM and CDR2 is ANQGSEA. The length of the CDR3 is 15 residues. V was pared by 7 bases and J by 0 bases, with 16 bases between. CDR3 protein: CSGQVPVLSGNTIYF. CDR3 nucleotides: TGCAGCGGTCAGGTACCAGTCCTCTCTGGAAACACCATATATTTT. Complete variable domain (other parts from reference TRBV29-1 and TRBJ1-3): SAVISQKPSRDICQRGTSLTIQCQVDSQVTMMFWYRQQPGQSLTLIATANQGSEATYESGFVIDKFPISRPNLTFSTLTVSNMSPEDSSIYLCSGQVPVLSGNTIYFGEGSWLTVV.

The chain joins TRBV11-2 to TRBJ1-1; 7 nucleotides align to TRBD1. V was pared by 3 bases and J by 9 bases, with 7 bases of the junction left unmatched. The CDR3 consists of 13 residues. Germline lookup yields CDR1 SGHAT and CDR2 FQNNGV. CDR3 in amino acids: CASSLRTGRQAFF. The CDR3 coding sequence is TGTGCCAGCAGCTTGAGGACAGGTAGGCAAGCTTTCTTT.

The J gene is TRBJ1-5, the V gene TRBV5-6; D uncertain. Trimming removed 0 bases from V and 4 bases from J, with 8 bases in between. The CDR3 covers 14 residues. CDR1 SGHDT and CDR2 YYEEEE come from the germline V gene. CDR3 DNA sequence: TGTGCCAGCAGCTTGGCAGTGGAAAATCAGCCCCAGCATTTT. Its protein is CASSLAVENQPQHF.

The chain links TRBV27 to TRBJ1-6, with 7 bases that match TRBD1. The junction had 5 bases not matched to a gene; V was cut back by 6 bases and J by 3 bases. There are 15 residues in the CDR3. Germline V CDR1 and CDR2: MNHEY, SMNVEV (reference sequence). The CDR3 DNA follows: TGTGCCAGCAGGGGACAGATCGGCTATAATTCACCCCTCCACTTT. Amino acids: CASRGQIGYNSPLHF.

The sample holds a few counts of this clone. V is TRBV4-3 and J is TRBJ2-1; D is ambiguous. Trimming pared 0 bases from V and 6 bases from J, leaving 12 bases between. CDR1 is LGHNA, CDR2 YSLEER, per germline. The CDR3 is 15 residues long. CDR3 in DNA: TGCGCCAGCAGCCAAGATCTTTCTAGTACCAATGAGCAGTTCTTC. This codes for CASSQDLSSTNEQFF.

The chain couples TRBV5-4 to TRBJ2-3; tentatively, D is TRBD2 (6 bases). The ends were cut back, 2 bases at V and 0 bases at J, with 10 bases in the middle. Germline CDR1 is SGHNT and CDR2 is YYREEE (reference sequence). CDR3 size: 15 residues. The CDR3 reads CASSFGGGSTDTQYF. The CDR3 DNA reads as TGTGCCAGCAGCTTCGGGGGAGGAAGCACAGATACGCAGTATTTT.

This chain uses TRBV6-5 with TRBJ1-2; D possibly corresponds to TRBD1 (5 bases). Germline assignment: CDR1 MNHEY and CDR2 SVGAGI. V was clipped by 5 bases and J by 8 bases, with 18 bases between them. The CDR3 loop spans 14 amino acids. CDR3 coding DNA: TGTGCCAGCAGTAACCCGGAGGGACGTACGGGCTACACCTTC. Its protein product is CASSNPEGRTGYTF.

The CDR3 region is CASSLQGAGGYTF. The CDR3 nucleotides are TGTGCCAGCAGCTTGCAGGGGGCGGGAGGCTACACCTTC. This chain uses TRBV5-4 with TRBJ1-2; 8 bases fit TRBD1. V gave up 1 base and J gave up 8 bases; unmatched junction bases: 4. CDR3 size: 13 residues. In germline, CDR1 is SGHNT, CDR2 YYREEE (reference sequence).